This T cell receptor (beta chain) was retrieved from a study of blood T cell repertoires in COVID-19. Looking at the study overall: Samples of COVID-19 (acute and convalescent) were obtained from the United States, Italy and Spain. The analysed material was cDNA or gDNA that came from T cells, B-cell-depleted T cells, or PBMCs.

Profiled with immunoSEQ multiplex PCR; TCRdb holds only in-frame clones, not every one. The data hold 150,000 or so clones, with approximately 92% observed a single time. It was during active infection that Seattle patients were enrolled and then longitudinally followed. Germline V CDR1 and CDR2: MNHEY, SVGEGT. The CDR3 is 14 residues long. J gave up 2 bases and V 2 bases, and 2 bases lay outside the gene matches. The sequence came from a young man with COVID-19, enrolled during active disease. V gene TRBV6-2 or TRBV6-3 combines with J gene TRBJ2-7, with 8 bases lining up with TRBD1. The sample was peripheral blood. This chain's CDR3 is CASSYRQGPYEQYF. CDR3 nucleotides: TGTGCCAGCAGTTACCGACAGGGGCCCTACGAGCAGTACTTC.